This T cell receptor beta chain is from a study of cytomegalovirus exposure and HLA in healthy donors. Overall study context: The same platform was used for the 130 or so validation repertoires as for the 650 to 700 first-cohort repertoires, as reported in a later analysis.

Repertoires were generated with immunoSEQ multiplex PCR, while TCRdb's copy carries only in-frame clones and drops some. Seen here are about 160,000 clones, nearly 90% observed once, and the top ten hold 4% to 4.5%. Points from the study as a whole: Testing in vitro showed a few CMV-associated chains specific for CMV antigens. Overall, around 160 TCR beta chains were annotated as cytomegalovirus-associated.

Trimming took 1 base from V and 0 from J, leaving 12 bases between them. The CDR3 has 16 residues. Germline V CDR1 and CDR2: SEHNR, FQNEAQ (reference sequence). As concerns this clone: What it binds is unknown.

The study drew the donors from its approximately 130-subject validation cohort, separate from the roughly 670-subject first cohort. The sample comprised PBMCs. The chain links TRBV7-9 to TRBJ1-1; D is unclear. The sequence derives from a man between 18 and 35 years old in good health and CMV-seropositive. The CDR3 loop reads CASSLGGRALNTEAFF. CDR3 coding DNA: TGTGCCAGCAGCTTAGGCGGGCGGGCGTTGAACACTGAAGCTTTCTTT.